A single sample gave rise to the 18 T cell receptor beta chains below, sequenced in a study of pediatric ulcerative colitis. Libraries were prepared by immunoSEQ multiplex PCR; TCRdb keeps only in-frame clonotypes and omits some of them. In the table there are 20,000 to 30,000 clones, about 69% of which are singletons. The rectum was sampled with one to two pinch biopsies at colonoscopy. The specimen was gut tissue. The origin of the receptors is a boy under 18 with severe ulcerative colitis.

V is TRBV6-5 and J is TRBJ1-2; possibly TRBD1 for D (5 bases). Trimming pared 5 bases from V and 2 bases from J, leaving 15 bases between. This CDR3 spans 15 amino acids. Germline assignment: CDR1 MNHEY and CDR2 SVGAGI. This CDR3 reads CASSPTKNRNYGYTF. CDR3 DNA: TGTGCCAGCAGTCCAACAAAAAACAGGAACTATGGCTACACCTTC.

The J gene is TRBJ2-7, the V gene TRBV5-1; 10 bases line up with TRBD1. Germline CDR1 is SGHRS and CDR2 is YFSETQ. V shed 0 bases, J shed 6 bases, and the junction held 12 bases outside the gene matches. The CDR3 totals 17 residues. The CDR3: CASSLGPPGQGPGEQYF. DNA of the CDR3: TGCGCCAGCAGCTTGGGACCGCCGGGACAGGGGCCGGGCGAGCAGTACTTC.

This chain joins TRBV27 and TRBJ1-5; D is unclear. Germline V gene sequence: CDR1 MNHEY, CDR2 SMNVEV (reference sequence). Between the trimmed V and J ends, which lost 3 bases and 0 bases, there was a span of 9 bases. The CDR3 spans 15 residues. Written as DNA, the CDR3 is TGTGCCAGCAGTTTCGTCAGAAATAGCAATCAGCCCCAGCATTTT. Its protein product is CASSFVRNSNQPQHF.

This clone was detected a few times. The V gene is TRBV6-1, the J gene TRBJ2-1; 7 bases line up with TRBD2. The germline V gene has CDR1 MNHNS and CDR2 SASEGT. CDR3 size: 14 residues. V lost 8 bases to trimming and J lost 5 bases; unmatched junction nucleotides: 9. The CDR3 nucleotides read TGTGCCAGCTGGAGCGGGATTCCCCACAATGAGCAGTTCTTC. This codes for CASWSGIPHNEQFF.

Details on this clone: The junction does not match germline at one end; this may be a read error. The chain recombines TRBV5-1 with TRBJ2-7; D might be TRBD2 (7 bases). Looked up from germline, CDR1 is SGHRS and CDR2 is YFSETQ. The CDR3 sequence is 13 residues long. The chain's CDR3 is CVSSTGGGLGQYF. The CDR3, as DNA: TGCGTCAGCAGCACGGGCGGGGGCCTGGGGCAGTACTTC.

The chain links TRBV5-6 to TRBJ1-2; D is undetermined. Deletions cut 4 bases from V and 5 bases from J, with 6 bases between. Germline CDR1 reads SGHDT; CDR2 reads YYEEEE. The CDR3 totals 11 residues. The CDR3 sequence is CASSAMYGYTF. The CDR3 DNA follows: TGTGCCAGCAGCGCCATGTATGGCTACACCTTC.

This chain joins TRBV5-4 and TRBJ1-5, with D maybe TRBD1 (6 bases). Germline values: CDR1 SGHNT, CDR2 YYREEE (reference sequence). The CDR3 totals 15 residues. Trimming removed 0 bases at V and 3 bases at J, with 10 bases between. CDR3 sequence reads: CASSLDGQPNQPQHF. DNA for the CDR3: TGTGCCAGCAGCTTGGACGGACAGCCCAATCAGCCCCAGCATTTT.

This chain links TRBV7-2 with TRBJ2-7; D remains unclear. Germline-derived CDR1 and CDR2 are SGHTA and FQGNSA. Deletions cut 2 bases from V and 0 bases from J, with 2 bases between. The CDR3 spans 12 residues. In DNA, the CDR3 is TGTGCCAGCAGCTTAAGCTCCTACGAGCAGTACTTC. It specifies CASSLSSYEQYF.

The chain has TRBV15 and TRBJ2-7; 14 bases are shared with TRBD2. With V trimmed by 1 base and J by 3 bases, 8 bases remained unmatched. The CDR3 runs 18 residues. Germline V gives CDR1 LNHNV, CDR2 YYDKDF (reference sequence). CDR3 region: CATSRAGTSGRASYEQYF. The CDR3 bases are TGTGCCACCAGCAGAGCCGGGACTAGCGGGAGAGCAAGCTACGAGCAGTACTTC. The full variable domain, its missing parts supplied by reference TRBV15 and TRBJ2-7, is DAMVIQNPRYQVTQFGKPVTLSCSQTLNHNVMYWYQQKSSQAPKLLFHYYDKDFNNEADTPDNFQSRRPNTSFCFLDIRSPGLGDTAMYLCATSRAGTSGRASYEQYFGPGTRLTVT.

Only a few counts were recorded for this clone. The chain recombines TRBV7-2 with TRBJ2-7; 9 bases map to TRBD2. The CDR3 runs to 16 residues. With 1 base clipped from V and 5 bases from J, the junction kept 9 bases outside the gene matches. Per germline, CDR1 SGHTA and CDR2 FQGNSA. The CDR3 DNA sequence: TGTGCCAGCAGCTTAGATGGCGGGAGGGCCCTCCACGAGCAGTACTTC. It codes for CASSLDGGRALHEQYF.

Comment on this clone: Different DNA sequences within this sample yield the same CDR3. The chain combines TRBV19 with TRBJ2-2, with 8 bases that match TRBD2. This CDR3 region has 18 residues. V lost 3 bases and J lost 6; bases outside the gene matches: 15. Germline V gene data show CDR1 as LNHDA and CDR2 as SQIVND (reference sequence). CDR3 bases: TGTGCCAGTAGTATTAATCCCAGGGTAGCGGGATATTCCGGGGAGCTGTTTTTT. Protein product: CASSINPRVAGYSGELFF.

This chain uses TRBV10-3 with TRBJ2-3; 11 bases are shared with TRBD2. Germline CDR1 reads ENHRY; CDR2 reads SYGVKD. The CDR3 covers 14 residues. J gave up 4 bases and V 10 bases, and 7 bases lay outside the gene matches. The CDR3 protein is CATLQLAGADTQYF. The CDR3 DNA follows: TGTGCCACCCTACAACTAGCGGGAGCAGATACGCAGTATTTT.

The rearrangement joins TRBV7-9 to TRBJ1-2; D possibly corresponds to TRBD1 (5 bases). CDR3 length: 14 residues. Germline loops: CDR1 SEHNR, CDR2 FQNEAQ (reference sequence). With 0 bases removed from V and 6 bases from J, the gap between germline ends came to 11 bases. In nucleotides, the CDR3 is TGTGCCAGCAGCTTAGCGGGAGGGGTCAATGGCTACACCTTC. It codes for CASSLAGGVNGYTF.

The J gene is TRBJ2-3, the V gene TRBV6-1, with TRBD2 matching over 14 bases. With V trimmed by 7 bases and J by 3 bases, 3 bases remained unmatched. The germline V gene encodes CDR1 MNHNS and CDR2 SASEGT. This CDR3 has 15 residues. The CDR3 loop reads CASTGLAGGTDTQYF. CDR3 DNA: TGTGCCAGCACCGGACTAGCGGGAGGTACAGATACGCAGTATTTT.

This clone was seen just once. V and J are TRBV27 and TRBJ2-1, with 7 positions matching TRBD2. CDR1 and CDR2 (germline): MNHEY, SMNVEV (reference sequence). CDR3 length: 15 amino acids. V lost 2 bases and J lost 2; bases outside the gene matches: 3. The CDR3 DNA is TGTGCCAGCAGTTTAGCGGGAGAGCCCTACAATGAGCAGTTCTTC. Amino acid sequence: CASSLAGEPYNEQFF.

The table lists this clone with a few counts. The gene calls are TRBV7-9 and TRBJ2-2; 8 nucleotides align to TRBD1. Losses at the gene ends were 5 bases for V and 6 bases for J; bases not matched to a gene: 8. This CDR3 has 15 amino acids. CDR1 is SEHNR and CDR2 is FQNEAQ in the germline V gene (reference sequence). CDR3 loop: CASSKTGESAGELFF. CDR3 bases: TGTGCCAGCAGCAAGACAGGGGAATCAGCCGGGGAGCTGTTTTTT.

The rearrangement joins TRBV7-2 to TRBJ2-7; the D is unclear. Germline V gene lookup returns CDR1 SGHTA and CDR2 FQGNSA. There are 12 residues in the CDR3. V lost 1 base and J 6 bases, leaving 7 bases between the germline ends. The CDR3 DNA sequence: TGTGCCAGCAGCTTAGAGGCACGCGAGCAGTACTTC. It specifies CASSLEAREQYF.

This sequence joins TRBV5-1 and TRBJ2-3; TRBD2 aligns across 13 bases. J gave up 14 bases and V 4 bases, and 10 bases lay outside the gene matches. The CDR3 loop spans 14 amino acids. Germline CDR1 and CDR2: SGHRS and YFSETQ. CDR3 sequence: CASSADTSGRAPYF. Written as DNA, the CDR3 is TGCGCCAGCAGCGCGGACACTAGCGGGAGGGCCCCGTATTTT.